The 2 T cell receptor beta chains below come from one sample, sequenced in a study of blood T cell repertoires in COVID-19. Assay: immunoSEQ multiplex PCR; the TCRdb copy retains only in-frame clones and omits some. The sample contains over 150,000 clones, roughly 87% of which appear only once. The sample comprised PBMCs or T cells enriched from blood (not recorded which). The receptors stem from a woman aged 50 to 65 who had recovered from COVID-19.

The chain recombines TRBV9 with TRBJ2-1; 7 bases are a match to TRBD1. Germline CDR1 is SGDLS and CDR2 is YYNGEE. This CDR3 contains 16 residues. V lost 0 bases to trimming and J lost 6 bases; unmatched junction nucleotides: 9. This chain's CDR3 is CASSVATDRQTNEQFF. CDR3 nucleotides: TGTGCCAGCAGCGTAGCTACGGACAGGCAAACCAATGAGCAGTTCTTC.

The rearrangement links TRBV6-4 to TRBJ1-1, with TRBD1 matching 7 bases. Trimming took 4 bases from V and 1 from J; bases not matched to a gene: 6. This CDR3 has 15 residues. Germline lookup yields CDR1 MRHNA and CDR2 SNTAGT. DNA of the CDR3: TGTGCCAGCAGTGTGTCGGGACAGAAGAACACTGAAGCTTTCTTT. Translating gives CASSVSGQKNTEAFF.